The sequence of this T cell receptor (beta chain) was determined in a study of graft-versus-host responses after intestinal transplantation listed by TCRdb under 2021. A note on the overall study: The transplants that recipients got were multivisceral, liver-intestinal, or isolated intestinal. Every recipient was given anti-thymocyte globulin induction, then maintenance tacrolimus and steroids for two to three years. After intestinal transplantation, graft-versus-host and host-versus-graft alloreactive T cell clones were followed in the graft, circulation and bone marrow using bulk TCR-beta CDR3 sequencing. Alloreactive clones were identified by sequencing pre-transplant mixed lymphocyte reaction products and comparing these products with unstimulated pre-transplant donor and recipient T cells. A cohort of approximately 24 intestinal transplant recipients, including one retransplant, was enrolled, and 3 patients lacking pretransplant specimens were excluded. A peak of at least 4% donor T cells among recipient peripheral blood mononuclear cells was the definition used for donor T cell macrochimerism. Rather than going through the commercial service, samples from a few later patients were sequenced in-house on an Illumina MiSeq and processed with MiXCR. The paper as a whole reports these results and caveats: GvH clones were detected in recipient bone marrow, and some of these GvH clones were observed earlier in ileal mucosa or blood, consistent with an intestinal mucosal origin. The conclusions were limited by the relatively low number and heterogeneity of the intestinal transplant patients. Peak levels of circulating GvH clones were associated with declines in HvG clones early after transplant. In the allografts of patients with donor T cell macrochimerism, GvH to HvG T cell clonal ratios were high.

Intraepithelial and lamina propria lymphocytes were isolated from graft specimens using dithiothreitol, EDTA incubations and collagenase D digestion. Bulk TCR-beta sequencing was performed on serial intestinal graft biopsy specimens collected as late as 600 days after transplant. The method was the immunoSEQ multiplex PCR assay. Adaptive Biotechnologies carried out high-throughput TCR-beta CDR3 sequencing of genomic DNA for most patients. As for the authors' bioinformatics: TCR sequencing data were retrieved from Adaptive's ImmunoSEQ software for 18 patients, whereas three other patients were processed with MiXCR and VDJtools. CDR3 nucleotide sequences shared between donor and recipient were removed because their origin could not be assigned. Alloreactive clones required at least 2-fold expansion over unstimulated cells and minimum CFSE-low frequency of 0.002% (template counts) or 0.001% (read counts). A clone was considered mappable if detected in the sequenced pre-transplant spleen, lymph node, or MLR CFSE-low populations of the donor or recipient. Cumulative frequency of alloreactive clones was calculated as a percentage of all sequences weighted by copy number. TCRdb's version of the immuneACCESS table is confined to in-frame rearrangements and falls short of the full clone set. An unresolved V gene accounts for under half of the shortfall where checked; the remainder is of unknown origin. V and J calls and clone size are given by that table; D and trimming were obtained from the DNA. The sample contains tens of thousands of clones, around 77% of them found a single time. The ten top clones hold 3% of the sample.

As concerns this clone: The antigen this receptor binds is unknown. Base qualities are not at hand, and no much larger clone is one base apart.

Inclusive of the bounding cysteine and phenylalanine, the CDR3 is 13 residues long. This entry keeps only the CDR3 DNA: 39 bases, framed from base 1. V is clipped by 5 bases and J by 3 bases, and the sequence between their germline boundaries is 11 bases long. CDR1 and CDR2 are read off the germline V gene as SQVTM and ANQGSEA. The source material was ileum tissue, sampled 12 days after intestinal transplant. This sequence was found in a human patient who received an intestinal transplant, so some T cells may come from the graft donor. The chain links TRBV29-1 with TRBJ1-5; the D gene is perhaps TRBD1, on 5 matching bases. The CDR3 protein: CSVSAGINQPQHF. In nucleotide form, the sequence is TGCAGCGTTTCGGCAGGGATCAATCAGCCCCAGCATTTT. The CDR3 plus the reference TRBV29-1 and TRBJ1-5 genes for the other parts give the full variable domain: SAVISQKPSRDICQRGTSLTIQCQVDSQVTMMFWYRQQPGQSLTLIATANQGSEATYESGFVIDKFPISRPNLTFSTLTVSNMSPEDSSIYLCSVSAGINQPQHFGDGTRLSIL.